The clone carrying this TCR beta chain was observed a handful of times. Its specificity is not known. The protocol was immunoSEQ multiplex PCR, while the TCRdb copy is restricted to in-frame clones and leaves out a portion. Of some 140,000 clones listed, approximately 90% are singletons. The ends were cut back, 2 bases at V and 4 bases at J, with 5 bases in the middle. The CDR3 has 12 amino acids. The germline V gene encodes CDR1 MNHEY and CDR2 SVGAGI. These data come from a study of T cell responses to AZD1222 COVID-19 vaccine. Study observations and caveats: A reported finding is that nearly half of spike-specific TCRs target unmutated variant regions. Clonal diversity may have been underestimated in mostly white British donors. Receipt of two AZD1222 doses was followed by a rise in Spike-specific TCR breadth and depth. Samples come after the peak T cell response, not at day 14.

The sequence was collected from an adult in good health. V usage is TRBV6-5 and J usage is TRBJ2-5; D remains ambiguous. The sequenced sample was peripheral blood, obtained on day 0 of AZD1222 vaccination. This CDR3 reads CASSYARETQYF. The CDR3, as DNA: TGTGCCAGCAGTTACGCGAGAGAGACCCAGTACTTC.